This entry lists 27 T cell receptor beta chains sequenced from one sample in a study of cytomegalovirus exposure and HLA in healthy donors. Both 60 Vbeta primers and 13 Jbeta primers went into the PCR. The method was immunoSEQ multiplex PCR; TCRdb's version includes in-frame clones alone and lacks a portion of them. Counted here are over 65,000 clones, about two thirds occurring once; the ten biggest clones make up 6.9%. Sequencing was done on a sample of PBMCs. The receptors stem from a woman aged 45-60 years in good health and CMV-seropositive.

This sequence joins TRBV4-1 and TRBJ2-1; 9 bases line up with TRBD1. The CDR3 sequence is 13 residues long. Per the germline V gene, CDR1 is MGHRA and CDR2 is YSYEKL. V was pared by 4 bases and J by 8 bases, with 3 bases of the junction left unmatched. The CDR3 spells CASSLWTGDEQFF. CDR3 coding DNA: TGCGCCAGCAGCCTATGGACAGGGGATGAGCAGTTCTTC.

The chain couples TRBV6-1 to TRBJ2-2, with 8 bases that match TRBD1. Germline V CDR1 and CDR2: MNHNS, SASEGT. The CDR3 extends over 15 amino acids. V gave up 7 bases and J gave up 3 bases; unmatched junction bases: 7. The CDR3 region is CASTADRADTGELFF. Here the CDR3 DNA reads TGTGCCAGCACCGCGGACAGGGCGGACACCGGGGAGCTGTTTTTT.

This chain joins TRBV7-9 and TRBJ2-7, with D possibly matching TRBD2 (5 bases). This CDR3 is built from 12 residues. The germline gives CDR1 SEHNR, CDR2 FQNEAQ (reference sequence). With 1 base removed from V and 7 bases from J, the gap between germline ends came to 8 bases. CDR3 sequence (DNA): TGTGCCAGCAGCTTAGGGGAGCGGGAGCAGTACTTC. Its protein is CASSLGEREQYF.

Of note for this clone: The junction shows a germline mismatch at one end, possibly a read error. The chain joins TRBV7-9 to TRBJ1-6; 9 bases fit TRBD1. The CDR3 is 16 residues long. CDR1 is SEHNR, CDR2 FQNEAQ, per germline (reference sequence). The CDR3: CSSSNSGTGHNSPLHF. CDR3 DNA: TGTTCCAGCAGTAATTCCGGGACAGGGCATAATTCACCCCTCCACTTT.

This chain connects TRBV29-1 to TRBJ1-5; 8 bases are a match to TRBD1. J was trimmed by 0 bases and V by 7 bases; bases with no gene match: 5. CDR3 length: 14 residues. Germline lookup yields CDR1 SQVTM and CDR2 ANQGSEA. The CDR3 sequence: CSAQTGVSNQPQHF. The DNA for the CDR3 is TGCAGCGCCCAGACAGGGGTTAGCAATCAGCCCCAGCATTTT.

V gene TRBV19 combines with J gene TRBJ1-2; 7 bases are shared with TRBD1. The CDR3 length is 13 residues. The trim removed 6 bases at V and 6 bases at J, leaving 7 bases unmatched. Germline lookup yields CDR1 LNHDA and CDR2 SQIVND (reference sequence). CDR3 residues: CASSYDRVDGYTF. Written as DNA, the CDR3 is TGTGCCAGTAGCTACGACAGGGTAGATGGCTACACCTTC.

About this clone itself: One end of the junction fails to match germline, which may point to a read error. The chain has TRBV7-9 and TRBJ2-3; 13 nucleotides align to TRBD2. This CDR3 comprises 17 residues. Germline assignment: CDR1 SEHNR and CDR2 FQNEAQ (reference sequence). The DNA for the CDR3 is TGTTCCAGCAGCAACCTTATGGGACTAGCGGGGAGAGATACGCAGTATTTT. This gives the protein CSSSNLMGLAGRDTQYF.

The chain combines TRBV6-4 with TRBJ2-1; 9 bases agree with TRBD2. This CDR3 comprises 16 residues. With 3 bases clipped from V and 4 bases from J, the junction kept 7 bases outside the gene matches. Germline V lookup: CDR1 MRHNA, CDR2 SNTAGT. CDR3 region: CASSEGASGIYNEQFF. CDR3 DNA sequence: TGTGCCAGCAGTGAGGGAGCTAGCGGGATTTACAATGAGCAGTTCTTC.

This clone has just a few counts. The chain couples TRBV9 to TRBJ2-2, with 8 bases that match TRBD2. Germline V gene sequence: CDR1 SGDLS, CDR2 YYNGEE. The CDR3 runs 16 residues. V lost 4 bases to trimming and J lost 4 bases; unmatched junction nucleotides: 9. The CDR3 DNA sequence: TGTGCCAGCAGCCCCCACGGGGGGGGCGGCACCGGGGAGCTGTTTTTT. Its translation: CASSPHGGGGTGELFF.

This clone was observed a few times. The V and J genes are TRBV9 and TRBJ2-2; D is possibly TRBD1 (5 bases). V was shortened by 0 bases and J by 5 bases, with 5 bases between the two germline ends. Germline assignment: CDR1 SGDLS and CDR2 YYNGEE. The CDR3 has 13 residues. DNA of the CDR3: TGTGCCAGCAGCGTAGAGGGGACCGGGGAGCTGTTTTTT. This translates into CASSVEGTGELFF.

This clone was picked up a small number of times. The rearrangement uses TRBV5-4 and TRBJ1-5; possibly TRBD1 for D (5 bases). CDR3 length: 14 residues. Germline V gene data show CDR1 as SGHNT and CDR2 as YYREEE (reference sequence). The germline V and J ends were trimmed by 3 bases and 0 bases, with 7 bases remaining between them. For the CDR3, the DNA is TGTGCCAGCAGCTCCAGGGATAGCAATCAGCCCCAGCATTTT. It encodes CASSSRDSNQPQHF.

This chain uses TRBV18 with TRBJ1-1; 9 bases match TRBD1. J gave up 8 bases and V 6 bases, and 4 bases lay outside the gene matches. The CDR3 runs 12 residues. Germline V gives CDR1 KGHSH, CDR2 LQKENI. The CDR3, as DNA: TGTGCCAGCTCTCAAGGACAGGGGGAAGCTTTCTTT. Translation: CASSQGQGEAFF.

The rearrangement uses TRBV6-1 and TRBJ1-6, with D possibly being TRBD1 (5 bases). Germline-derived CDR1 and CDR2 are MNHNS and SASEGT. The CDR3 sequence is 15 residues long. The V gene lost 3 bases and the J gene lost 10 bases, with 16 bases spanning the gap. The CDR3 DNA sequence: TGTGCCAGCAGTGACTCTTCAGGGCTCGGCTCACCCCTCCACTTT. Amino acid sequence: CASSDSSGLGSPLHF.

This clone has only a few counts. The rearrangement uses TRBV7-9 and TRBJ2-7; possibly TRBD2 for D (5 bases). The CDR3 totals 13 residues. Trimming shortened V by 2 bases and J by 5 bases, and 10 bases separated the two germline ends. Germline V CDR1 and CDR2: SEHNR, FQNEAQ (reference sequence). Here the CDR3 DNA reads TGTGCCAGCAGCTTATATCAGGAGGACGAGCAGTACTTC. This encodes CASSLYQEDEQYF. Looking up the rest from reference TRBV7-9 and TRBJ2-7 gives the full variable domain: DTGVSQNPRHKITKRGQNVTFRCDPISEHNRLYWYRQTLGQGPEFLTYFQNEAQLEKSRLLSDRFSAERPKGSFSTLEIQRTEQGDSAMYLCASSLYQEDEQYFGPGTRLTVT.

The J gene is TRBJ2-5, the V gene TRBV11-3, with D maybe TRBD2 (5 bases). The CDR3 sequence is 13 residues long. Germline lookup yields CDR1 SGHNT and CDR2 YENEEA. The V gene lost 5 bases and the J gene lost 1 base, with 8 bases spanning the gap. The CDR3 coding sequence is TGTGCCAGCAGCCTTAGCGTCCAAGAGACCCAGTACTTC. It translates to CASSLSVQETQYF.

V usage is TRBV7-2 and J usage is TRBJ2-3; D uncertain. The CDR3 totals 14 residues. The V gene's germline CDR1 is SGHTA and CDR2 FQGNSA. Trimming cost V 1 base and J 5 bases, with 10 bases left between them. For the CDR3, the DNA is TGTGCCAGCAGCTTAGTCCGGTTAAGAGATACGCAGTATTTT. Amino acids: CASSLVRLRDTQYF. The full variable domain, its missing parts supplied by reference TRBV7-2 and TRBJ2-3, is GAGVSQSPSNKVTEKGKDVELRCDPISGHTALYWYRQSLGQGLEFLIYFQGNSAPDKSGLPSDRFSAERTGGSVSTLTIQRTQQEDSAVYLCASSLVRLRDTQYFGPGTRLTVL.

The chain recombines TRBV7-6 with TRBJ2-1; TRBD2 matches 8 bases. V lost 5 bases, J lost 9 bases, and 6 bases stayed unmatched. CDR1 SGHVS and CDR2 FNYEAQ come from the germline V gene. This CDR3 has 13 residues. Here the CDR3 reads CASSPRGGFEQFF. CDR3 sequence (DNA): TGTGCCAGCAGCCCCCGGGGGGGTTTTGAGCAGTTCTTC.

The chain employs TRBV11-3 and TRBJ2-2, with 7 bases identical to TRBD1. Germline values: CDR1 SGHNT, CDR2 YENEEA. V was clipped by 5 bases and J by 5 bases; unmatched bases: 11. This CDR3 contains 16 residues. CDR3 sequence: CASSPGTAGRTGELFF. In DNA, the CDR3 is TGTGCCAGCAGCCCCGGGACAGCCGGCAGGACCGGGGAGCTGTTTTTT.

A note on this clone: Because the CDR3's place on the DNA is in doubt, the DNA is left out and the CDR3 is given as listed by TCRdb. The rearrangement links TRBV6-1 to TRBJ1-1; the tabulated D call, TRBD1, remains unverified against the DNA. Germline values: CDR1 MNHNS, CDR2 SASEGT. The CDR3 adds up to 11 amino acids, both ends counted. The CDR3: CASILGSEAFF.

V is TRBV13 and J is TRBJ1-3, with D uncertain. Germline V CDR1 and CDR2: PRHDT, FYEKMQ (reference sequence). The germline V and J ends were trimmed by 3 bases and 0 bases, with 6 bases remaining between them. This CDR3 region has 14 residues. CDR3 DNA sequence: TGTGCCAGCAGCTTGAGGTTCTCTGGAAACACCATATATTTT. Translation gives CASSLRFSGNTIYF. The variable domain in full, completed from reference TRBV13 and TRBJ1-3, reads AAGVIQSPRHLIKEKRETATLKCYPIPRHDTVYWYQQGPGQDPQFLISFYEKMQSDKGSIPDRFSAQQFSDYHSELNMSSLELGDSALYFCASSLRFSGNTIYFGEGSWLTVV.

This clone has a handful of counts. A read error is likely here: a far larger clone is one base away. CDR3 region: CSSSQELGTSGYSYNEQFF. The CDR3 coding sequence is TGTTCCAGCAGCCAAGAATTGGGGACTAGCGGGTACTCCTACAATGAGCAGTTCTTC. The chain is built from TRBV4-2 and TRBJ2-1; 12 nucleotides align to TRBD2. CDR1 and CDR2 from the germline V gene are LGHNA and YNFKEQ. This CDR3 is built from 19 residues.

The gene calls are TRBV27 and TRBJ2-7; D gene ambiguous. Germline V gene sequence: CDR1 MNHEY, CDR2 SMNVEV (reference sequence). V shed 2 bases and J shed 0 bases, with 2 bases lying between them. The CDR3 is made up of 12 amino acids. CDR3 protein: CASSLDSYEQYV. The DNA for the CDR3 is TGTGCCAGCAGTTTAGACTCCTACGAGCAGTACGTC.

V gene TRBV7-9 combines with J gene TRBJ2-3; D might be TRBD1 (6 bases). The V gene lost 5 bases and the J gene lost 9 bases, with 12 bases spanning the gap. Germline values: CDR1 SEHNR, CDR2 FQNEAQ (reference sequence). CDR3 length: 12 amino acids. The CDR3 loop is CASSRDMSTQYF. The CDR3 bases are TGTGCCAGCAGCCGGGACATGTCCACGCAGTATTTT.

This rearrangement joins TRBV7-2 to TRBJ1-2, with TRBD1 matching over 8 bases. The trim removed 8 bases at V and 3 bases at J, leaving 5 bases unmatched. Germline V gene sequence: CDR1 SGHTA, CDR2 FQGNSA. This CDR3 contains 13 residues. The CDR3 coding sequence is TGTGCCAGCGCCCCGGACAGGGACTATGGCTACACCTTC. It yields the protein CASAPDRDYGYTF.

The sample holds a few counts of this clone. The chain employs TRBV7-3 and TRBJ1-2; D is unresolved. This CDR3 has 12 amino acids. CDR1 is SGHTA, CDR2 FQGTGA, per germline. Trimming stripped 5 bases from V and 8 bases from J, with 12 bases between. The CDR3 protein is CASSRDGEGYTF. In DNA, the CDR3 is TGTGCCAGCAGCAGAGACGGGGAGGGCTACACCTTC.

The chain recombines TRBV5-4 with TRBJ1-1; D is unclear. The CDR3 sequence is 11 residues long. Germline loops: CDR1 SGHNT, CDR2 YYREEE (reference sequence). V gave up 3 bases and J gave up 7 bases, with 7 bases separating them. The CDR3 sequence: CASSSTREAFF. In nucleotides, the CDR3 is TGTGCCAGCAGCTCCACTCGTGAAGCTTTCTTT.

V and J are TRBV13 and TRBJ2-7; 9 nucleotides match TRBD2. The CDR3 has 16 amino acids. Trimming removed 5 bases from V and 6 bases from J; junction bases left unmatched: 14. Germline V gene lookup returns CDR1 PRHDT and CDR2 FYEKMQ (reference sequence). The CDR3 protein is CASSLIAGAFQGEQYF. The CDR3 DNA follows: TGTGCCAGCAGCCTTATAGCGGGGGCCTTTCAGGGCGAGCAGTACTTC.